This TCR beta chain was retrieved from a study of blood T cell repertoires in COVID-19. About the research overall: Samples came from the United States, Italy and Spain, spanning acute and convalescent COVID-19.

The trim removed 3 bases at V and 5 bases at J, leaving 4 bases unmatched. CDR1 and CDR2 (germline): SGHNT, YYREEE (reference sequence). The CDR3 loop spans 14 amino acids. Sequenced by immunoSEQ multiplex PCR; TCRdb stores in-frame clones only, minus some. This sample has approximately 400,000 clones; roughly 88% occur once, and the top ten carry over 10%. The receptor's source is a woman in her 50s with COVID-19, enrolled during active disease. Sequenced material: peripheral blood. J is TRBJ2-3 and V is TRBV5-4; 9 nucleotides agree with TRBD2. DNA for the CDR3: TGTGCCAGCAGCTCGGGACTAGCCGGAGATACGCAGTATTTT. Its protein is CASSSGLAGDTQYF.